Reported below is one TCR beta chain. Study processing details: Scientists estimated how many nucleated cells there were by amplifying reference gene primers. Sequencing was performed with immunoSEQ multiplex PCR; in TCRdb, only in-frame clones are kept and a portion is missing. The V and J calls and clone size were taken over from that table, and D and trimming were inferred from the DNA. The repertoire includes around 140,000 clones, more than 75% of them detected once, and 2% to 3% sits in the top ten. The entry originates in a study of blood T cell repertoires in COVID-19. Study at large: Acute and convalescent COVID-19 specimens originated in the United States, Italy and Spain. T cells, B-cell-depleted T cells, or PBMCs provided the cDNA or gDNA that served as material.

V shed 6 bases and J shed 1 base, with 12 bases lying between them. The CDR3 runs to 15 residues. The germline gives CDR1 MNHEY, CDR2 SVGAGI. Sequenced sample: peripheral blood. The chain uses TRBV6-5 and TRBJ2-2; possible D gene TRBD1, 7 bases. This TCR was recovered from a man over 45 with active COVID-19. CDR3 protein: CASSNRGGNTGELFF. The DNA for the CDR3 is TGTGCCAGCAGCAACAGGGGAGGGAACACCGGGGAGCTGTTTTTT.